The TCR beta chain described here comes from a study of T cells in Graves' hyperthyroidism and ophthalmopathy. This clonotype was observed a handful of times. Its antigen remains unknown. It was RNA transcripts that yielded the amplified TCR beta CDR3 regions. RT-PCR in the first round (using the HTBI primer set) targeted the TCR CDR3. Each CDR3 protein gets one entry after TCRdb re-called the multiplex PCR reads with MiXCR. This repertoire shows 640,000 or so distinct CDR3 sequences, 11% to 15% found once; its top ten account for 7.1%. Disease lasting under 3 months, a NOSPECS grade of at least 4, and a Clinical Activity Score of at least 3 were features of the ophthalmopathy patients. V lost 1 base and J 3 bases, leaving 5 bases between the germline ends. CDR1 and CDR2 from the germline V gene are SQVTM and ANQGSEA. The CDR3 sequence is 12 residues long. Study observations and caveats: Ophthalmopathy, as predicted by the model, came a median 6.5 months after the prediction.

The sequence came from a woman aged 18-35 years with Graves' ophthalmopathy. The sample was blood. The chain has TRBV29-1 and TRBJ2-3; no firm D call. The CDR3 bases are TGCAGCGTTGAAGTTGAGACAGATACGCAGTATTTT. This codes for CSVEVETDTQYF.